Below, 16 T cell receptor beta chains from the same sample are listed, as sequenced in a study of regulatory and conventional T cells in breast cancer. From the PCR reads, TCRdb called clonotypes with MiXCR, one entry per CDR3 protein. The table lists approximately 9,700 distinct CDR3 sequences, approximately 35% of them singletons. Sequencing was performed on conventional T cells from blood. The source of these receptors is a male donor in good health.

This clonotype was observed a handful of times. The chain has TRBV12-3 or TRBV12-4 and TRBJ1-6, with 9 positions matching TRBD1. V trimming: 3 bases; J trimming: 5 bases; junction bases outside the gene matches: 8. The length of the CDR3 is 17 residues. The DNA of the CDR3 is TGTGCCAGCAGTTTGTTGCGACAGGGGGAGGATAATTCACCCCTCCACTTT. It is translated as CASSLLRQGEDNSPLHF.

This clonotype was detected only a few times. CDR3 amino acids: CASSFLANIQYF. The CDR3 DNA reads TGTGCCAGCAGTTTTCTAGCCAACATTCAGTACTTC. This chain uses TRBV12-3 or TRBV12-4 with TRBJ2-4; possibly TRBD2 for D (5 bases). V lost 3 bases, J lost 7 bases, and 7 bases lay in between. The CDR3 covers 12 residues.

This clonotype was seen more than once but under ten times. The rearrangement uses TRBV7-2 and TRBJ1-1; D remains ambiguous. Trimming removed 3 bases at V and 4 bases at J, with 12 bases between. Germline-derived CDR1 and CDR2 are SGHTA and FQGNSA. The CDR3 runs to 14 residues. In DNA, the CDR3 is TGTGCCAGCAGCTTGTACGGGAGAAGCACTGAAGCTTTCTTT. It translates to CASSLYGRSTEAFF.

The sample holds a few counts of this clonotype. This chain connects TRBV29-1 to TRBJ2-1; 10 positions agree with TRBD1. Germline V gene data show CDR1 as SQVTM and CDR2 as ANQGSEA. This CDR3 is built from 13 residues. J gave up 9 bases and V 4 bases, and 6 bases lay outside the gene matches. The CDR3 region is CSVGDRGFSEQFF. Here the CDR3 DNA reads TGCAGCGTTGGGGACAGGGGTTTTAGTGAGCAGTTCTTC.

The chain couples TRBV5-6 to TRBJ1-1; D is unresolved. The CDR3 sequence is 17 residues long. The V end lost 4 bases, the J end lost 4 bases, and 23 bases lay between the germline ends. Germline lookup yields CDR1 SGHDT and CDR2 YYEEEE. For the CDR3, the DNA is TGTGCCAGCAGCCGTGCGGGAGGGCTGGGGAGCGGCACTGAAGCTTTCTTT. Translating gives CASSRAGGLGSGTEAFF.

The genes are TRBV20-1 and TRBJ1-1; D gene ambiguous. CDR1 is DFQATT, CDR2 SNEGSKA, per germline (reference sequence). The germline V and J ends were trimmed by 6 bases and 6 bases, with 11 bases remaining between them. The CDR3 contains 11 residues. For the CDR3, the DNA is TGCAGTGCCGAGAGGACCGCTGAAGCTTTCTTT. As protein: CSAERTAEAFF.

The chain combines TRBV20-1 with TRBJ2-1, with D maybe TRBD2 (6 bases). V was pared by 8 bases and J by 3 bases, with 17 bases between. CDR1 and CDR2 from the germline V gene are DFQATT and SNEGSKA (reference sequence). This CDR3 spans 14 amino acids. CDR3 coding DNA: TGCAGTTCCTCGGGGGTGCGGGGCTACAATGAGCAGTTCTTC. It yields the protein CSSSGVRGYNEQFF.

The rearrangement uses TRBV29-1 and TRBJ2-3; a possible D gene is TRBD1 (6 bases). Between the trimmed V and J ends, which lost 6 bases and 3 bases, there was a span of 16 bases. The CDR3 contains 14 residues. The germline gives CDR1 SQVTM, CDR2 ANQGSEA. CDR3 nucleotides: TGCAGCGTCGACAGGCCCCAGGGTACAGATACGCAGTATTTT. Translating gives CSVDRPQGTDTQYF.

In this sample, this clonotype turned up a few times. The rearrangement joins TRBV28 to TRBJ2-7; D is possibly TRBD2 (5 bases). Germline CDR1 reads MDHEN; CDR2 reads SYDVKM. This CDR3 comprises 18 residues. Trimming took 1 base from V and 0 from J, leaving 19 bases between them. CDR3 region: CASSLLIDWTGNSYEQYF. The CDR3 region has the DNA TGTGCCAGCAGTTTATTAATCGACTGGACGGGAAACTCCTACGAGCAGTACTTC.

This clonotype is labeled medium-sized. J is TRBJ2-3 and V is TRBV20-1; D gene uncertain. The CDR3 covers 12 residues. The germline gives CDR1 DFQATT, CDR2 SNEGSKA (reference sequence). The germline V and J ends were trimmed by 3 bases and 5 bases, with 9 bases remaining between them. The CDR3 loop reads CSARGGIDTQYF. The CDR3 DNA reads TGCAGTGCTAGGGGTGGAATAGATACGCAGTATTTT.

V and J are TRBV2 and TRBJ2-7, with TRBD1 identical over 9 bases. This CDR3 spans 14 amino acids. The junction had 5 bases not matched to a gene; V was cut back by 6 bases and J by 2 bases. Per the germline V gene, CDR1 is SNHLY and CDR2 is FYNNEI. CDR3 sequence: CASSGGQGPYEQYF. The CDR3 coding sequence is TGTGCCAGCAGCGGGGGACAGGGTCCCTACGAGCAGTACTTC.

This clonotype showed up just once. The chain is built from TRBV2 and TRBJ2-7; D ambiguous. The CDR3 has 13 amino acids. The ends were cut back, 5 bases at V and 5 bases at J, with 13 bases in the middle. The germline gives CDR1 SNHLY, CDR2 FYNNEI. CDR3 nucleotides: TGTGCCAGCAGTCCCCAGGTAGGCCACGAGCAGTACTTC. This translates into CASSPQVGHEQYF.

V is TRBV5-1 and J is TRBJ2-7; D might be TRBD1 (5 bases). This CDR3 region has 16 residues. CDR1 and CDR2 from the germline V gene are SGHRS and YFSETQ. V was pared by 0 bases and J by 4 bases, with 17 bases between. CDR3 sequence: CASSLGGAGPSYEQYF. CDR3 in DNA: TGCGCCAGCAGCTTGGGGGGCGCAGGACCCTCTTACGAGCAGTACTTC.

This clonotype was detected a few times. The V gene is TRBV10-3, the J gene TRBJ2-3; D is tentatively TRBD1 or TRBD2 (6 bases each). The germline gives CDR1 ENHRY, CDR2 SYGVKD. V was pared by 11 bases and J by 2 bases, with 17 bases between. The CDR3 consists of 14 residues. The CDR3 sequence: CAVNPGGNTDTQYF. CDR3 nucleotide sequence: TGTGCCGTCAATCCCGGGGGCAACACAGATACGCAGTATTTT.

This clonotype was seen only a few times. The V call is TRBV9, the J call TRBJ1-2, with D hard to call. V was trimmed by 6 bases and J by 7 bases, leaving 16 bases between them. Germline V gene lookup returns CDR1 SGDLS and CDR2 YYNGEE. The CDR3 extends over 13 amino acids. CDR3 DNA sequence: TGTGCCAGCAATAGTCTTGGGGATCTTGGCTACACCTTC. Encoded protein: CASNSLGDLGYTF.

The chain joins TRBV5-1 to TRBJ1-1; D may be TRBD1 (5 bases). CDR1 and CDR2 from the germline V gene are SGHRS and YFSETQ. V gave up 4 bases and J gave up 3 bases, with 16 bases separating them. This CDR3 is built from 15 residues. CDR3 in amino acids: CASSPLEGRDTEAFF. CDR3 nucleotide sequence: TGCGCCAGCAGCCCCTTGGAGGGGAGGGACACTGAAGCTTTCTTT.